The 17 T cell receptor beta chains reported below all come from one sample, sequenced in a study of cytomegalovirus exposure and HLA in healthy donors. TCRdb keeps only in-frame clones here, not all; method: immunoSEQ multiplex PCR. The sample includes more than 60,000 clones, 85% to 90% of them seen just once. Sequencing used PBMCs. The receptors stem from a woman under 30 in good health and CMV-seronegative.

The rearrangement joins TRBV6-9 to TRBJ2-2; 12 positions agree with TRBD2. From germline, CDR1 is MNHGY and CDR2 SVAAGI. The ends lost 4 bases at V and 7 bases at J; junction bases unmatched: 10. The CDR3 loop spans 17 amino acids. The CDR3: CASSSITSGGPHGELFF. The CDR3, as DNA: TGTGCCAGCAGTTCAATAACTAGCGGGGGGCCCCACGGGGAGCTGTTTTTT.

CDR3 sequence (DNA): TGTGCCAGTAGTATCGGGGGAACCGGGGAGCTGTTTTTT. It codes for CASSIGGTGELFF. The chain couples TRBV19 to TRBJ2-2; a possible D gene is TRBD2 (6 bases). The CDR3 totals 13 residues. Germline V CDR1 and CDR2: LNHDA, SQIVND (reference sequence). Between the trimmed V and J ends, which lost 3 bases and 5 bases, there was a span of 7 bases.

The chain uses TRBV11-3 and TRBJ2-1, with 8 bases aligning to TRBD2. There are 15 residues in the CDR3. The V segment lost 1 base and the J segment 4 bases; nucleotides outside the gene matches: 3. CDR1 SGHNT and CDR2 YENEEA come from the germline V gene. CDR3 region: CASSLAGGQYNEQFF. CDR3 bases: TGTGCCAGCAGCTTAGCGGGGGGGCAGTACAATGAGCAGTTCTTC.

The chain combines TRBV15 with TRBJ1-1; the D gene is possibly TRBD1 (5 bases). This CDR3 is built from 14 residues. Germline-derived CDR1 and CDR2 are LNHNV and YYDKDF (reference sequence). V was cut by 3 bases and J by 0 bases, with 8 bases left in between. The CDR3 here is CATSSRVLNTEAFF. For the CDR3, the DNA is TGTGCCACCAGCAGCAGGGTGTTGAACACTGAAGCTTTCTTT. Variable domain in full (rest from reference TRBV15 and TRBJ1-1): DAMVIQNPRYQVTQFGKPVTLSCSQTLNHNVMYWYQQKSSQAPKLLFHYYDKDFNNEADTPDNFQSRRPNTSFCFLDIRSPGLGDTAMYLCATSSRVLNTEAFFGQGTRLTVV.

The rearrangement uses TRBV7-3 and TRBJ2-1; 8 bases match TRBD2. Per germline, CDR1 SGHTA and CDR2 FQGTGA. V trimming: 5 bases; J trimming: 7 bases; junction bases outside the gene matches: 7. This CDR3 has 14 residues. In nucleotides, the CDR3 is TGTGCCAGCAGCCCTAGCGGGTCGAGGAATGAGCAGTTCTTC. Translation: CASSPSGSRNEQFF. Complete variable domain (other parts from reference TRBV7-3 and TRBJ2-1): GAGVSQTPSNKVTEKGKYVELRCDPISGHTALYWYRQSLGQGPEFLIYFQGTGAADDSGLPNDRFFAVRPEGSVSTLKIQRTERGDSAVYLCASSPSGSRNEQFFGPGTRLTVL.

V gene TRBV4-3 combines with J gene TRBJ2-1; a possible D gene is TRBD2 (6 bases). This CDR3 comprises 15 residues. CDR1 and CDR2 from the germline V gene are LGHNA and YSLEER. V lost 1 base and J 10 bases, leaving 17 bases between the germline ends. CDR3 coding DNA: TGCGCCAGCAGCCAAGTCCCCCCGGGAGCCAACGAGCAGTTCTTC. Residues: CASSQVPPGANEQFF.

The chain couples TRBV7-6 to TRBJ1-2, with 10 positions matching TRBD1. Losses at the gene ends were 5 bases for V and 7 bases for J; bases not matched to a gene: 16. The CDR3 has 17 amino acids. Germline lookup yields CDR1 SGHVS and CDR2 FNYEAQ. The CDR3 DNA reads as TGTGCCAGCAGCCCCTACAATCCGGGACAGGGGCTGGGTGGCTACACCTTC. Translation: CASSPYNPGQGLGGYTF. Looking up the rest from reference TRBV7-6 and TRBJ1-2 gives the full variable domain: GAGVSQSPRYKVTKRGQDVALRCDPISGHVSLYWYRQALGQGPEFLTYFNYEAQQDKSGLPNDRFSAERPEGSISTLTIQRTEQRDSAMYRCASSPYNPGQGLGGYTFGSGTRLTVV.

The chain uses TRBV6-1 and TRBJ1-2; 8 positions match TRBD1. The CDR3 spans 12 residues. The V and J ends lost 0 bases and 13 bases, in that order; junction bases with no gene match: 4. Germline loops: CDR1 MNHNS, CDR2 SASEGT. This chain's CDR3 is CASSEADREGTF. The CDR3 coding sequence is TGTGCCAGCAGTGAAGCGGACAGGGAGGGCACCTTC.

A single count supports this clone. The gene calls are TRBV4-1 and TRBJ2-6; a possible D gene is TRBD2 (5 bases). Germline assignment: CDR1 MGHRA and CDR2 YSYEKL. The CDR3 sequence is 14 residues long. V dropped 6 bases and J dropped 4 bases, with 10 bases sitting between them. The CDR3 bases are TGCGCCAGCAGTCTGCTAGCCGGGGCCAACGTCCTGACTTTC. As protein: CASSLLAGANVLTF.

The chain couples TRBV5-1 to TRBJ2-2; 7 nucleotides line up with TRBD2. The ends lost 7 bases at V and 5 bases at J; junction bases unmatched: 8. CDR1 is SGHRS, CDR2 YFSETQ, per germline. This CDR3 spans 14 amino acids. CDR3 amino acids: CASAAGDRTGELFF. CDR3 DNA: TGCGCCAGCGCGGCGGGGGATCGAACCGGGGAGCTGTTTTTT.

The rearrangement joins TRBV4-3 to TRBJ1-5, with D possibly being TRBD1 (6 bases). The CDR3 length is 17 residues. Trimming took 0 bases from V and 6 from J, leaving 18 bases between them. Germline values: CDR1 LGHNA, CDR2 YSLEER. The CDR3 DNA reads as TGCGCCAGCAGCCAAGAGCCGCCCTCAGGGGCTGGTCAGCCCCAGCATTTT. Protein sequence: CASSQEPPSGAGQPQHF.

This clone was seen only once. The chain joins TRBV19 to TRBJ1-6; 7 bases are a match to TRBD1. Losses at the gene ends were 7 bases for V and 5 bases for J; bases not matched to a gene: 5. The CDR3 consists of 14 residues. From germline, CDR1 is LNHDA and CDR2 SQIVND (reference sequence). The chain's CDR3 is CASIDRANNSPLHF. CDR3 coding DNA: TGTGCCAGTATTGACAGGGCCAATAATTCACCCCTCCACTTT. The full variable domain, completed using reference TRBV19 and TRBJ1-6, is DGGITQSPKYLFRKEGQNVTLSCEQNLNHDAMYWYRQDPGQGLRLIYYSQIVNDFQKGDIAEGYSVSREKKESFPLTVTSAQKNPTAFYLCASIDRANNSPLHFGNGTRLTVT.

The gene calls are TRBV11-2 and TRBJ2-5; perhaps TRBD1 as D (6 bases). Between the trimmed V and J ends, which lost 5 bases and 2 bases, there was a span of 15 bases. The CDR3 length is 15 residues. The germline gives CDR1 SGHAT, CDR2 FQNNGV. CDR3 region: CASSHLLRGQETQYF. Here the CDR3 DNA reads TGTGCCAGCAGCCACCTCTTGAGGGGGCAAGAGACCCAGTACTTC.

The genes are TRBV19 and TRBJ2-1; D perhaps matches TRBD2 (6 bases). Germline assignment: CDR1 LNHDA and CDR2 SQIVND (reference sequence). V was cut by 6 bases and J by 0 bases, with 12 bases left in between. This CDR3 contains 15 residues. As DNA, the CDR3 is TGTGCCAGTAGGATGGACTACAGCTCCTACAATGAGCAGTTCTTC. It codes for CASRMDYSSYNEQFF. The complete variable domain, with remaining parts taken from reference TRBV19 and TRBJ2-1, reads DGGITQSPKYLFRKEGQNVTLSCEQNLNHDAMYWYRQDPGQGLRLIYYSQIVNDFQKGDIAEGYSVSREKKESFPLTVTSAQKNPTAFYLCASRMDYSSYNEQFFGPGTRLTVL.

J is TRBJ1-1 and V is TRBV6-5; no clear D. V was clipped by 5 bases and J by 3 bases, with 13 bases between them. CDR3 length equals 14 residues. Germline V gene lookup returns CDR1 MNHEY and CDR2 SVGAGI. CDR3 coding DNA: TGTGCCAGCAGTGCGCTTTCGAGGTACACTGAAGCTTTCTTT. Amino acid sequence: CASSALSRYTEAFF.

V and J are TRBV29-1 and TRBJ1-5, with D possibly TRBD1 on 5 matching bases. V was clipped by 4 bases and J by 2 bases, with 9 bases between them. CDR1 is SQVTM, CDR2 ANQGSEA, per germline. CDR3 length: 13 amino acids. The CDR3 DNA sequence: TGCAGCGTTGGGGGCGAAGGCAATCAGCCCCAGCATTTT. Amino acids: CSVGGEGNQPQHF. The full variable domain, its missing parts supplied by reference TRBV29-1 and TRBJ1-5, is SAVISQKPSRDICQRGTSLTIQCQVDSQVTMMFWYRQQPGQSLTLIATANQGSEATYESGFVIDKFPISRPNLTFSTLTVSNMSPEDSSIYLCSVGGEGNQPQHFGDGTRLSIL.

The V gene is TRBV30, the J gene TRBJ1-1; 7 bases align to TRBD1. Trimming took 1 base from V and 1 from J; bases not matched to a gene: 3. Germline V CDR1 and CDR2: GTSNPN, SVGIG (reference sequence). This CDR3 has 14 amino acids. Written as DNA, the CDR3 is TGTGCCTGGAGTGCACAGGGGACGAACACTGAAGCTTTCTTT. Amino acids: CAWSAQGTNTEAFF.